This T cell receptor (beta chain) came from a study of T cell clonality in common variable immunodeficiency. Patients had low serum IgG, IgA and/or IgM and specific antibody deficiency. Findings and caveats of the study: Common variable immunodeficiency TCR beta sequences reportedly had fewer deletions and N-nucleotide insertions. CVID subjects had higher TCRbeta clonality than healthy controls, most marked in about a third. CVID patient heterogeneity limited repertoire-clinical complication correlations.

As concerns this clone: Its antigen remains unknown. The CDR3 goes on 3 residues after the read ends, and that part is filled in from the germline J gene.

Equal genomic DNA amounts from CVID and control samples were sequenced. The data were produced by immunoSEQ multiplex PCR, yet TCRdb's version contains in-frame clones alone and is incomplete. Observed are 30,000 to 35,000 clones, no singletons, with the top ten taking approximately 30%. CDR3 length: 15 amino acids. Trimming took 5 bases from V and 4 from J, leaving 16 bases between them. Germline loops: CDR1 SGHAT, CDR2 FQNNGV. The origin of this receptor is a human donor with common variable immunodeficiency. The rearrangement links TRBV11-2 to TRBJ2-3; D is possibly TRBD2 (6 bases). The sequencing input was peripheral blood mononuclear cells. Incomplete CDR3 DNA: TGTGCCAGCAGCGATAAGCGGGCTAGTTCAGATACG. It translates to CASSDKRASSDT. The whole CDR3 is CASSDKRASSDTQYF.